This TCR beta chain was observed in a study of Ad26.COV2.S vaccination and SARS-CoV-2 variants. Looking at the study overall: Administration of Ad26.COV2.S was intramuscular, either once or twice 56 days apart.

Trimming removed 4 bases from V and 8 bases from J; junction bases left unmatched: 12. The CDR3 totals 16 residues. The germline gives CDR1 LGHDT, CDR2 YNNKEL (reference sequence). Treatment of the sample: about 20 received Ad26.COV2.S at low or high dose, single or two shots; roughly 5 received placebo; per-sample allocation not given. Repertoires come from day 63 after the first vaccine or placebo injection. As for this clone: Its antigen remains unidentified.

Whole-study results and caveats: Substantial breadth was reportedly displayed by spike-specific CD8+ and CD4+ T cell responses after vaccination. Vaccinees and placebo recipients showed similar non-spike TCR breadth. Using TCR breadth and depth analyses may have led to underestimated total T cell responses.

Sequenced by immunoSEQ multiplex PCR; TCRdb stores in-frame clones only, minus some. The sample has 350,000 to 500,000 clones; over 75% are singletons. The chain carries TRBV3-1 (or the pseudogene TRBV3-2) and TRBJ2-1; TRBD1 agrees at 9 bases. The receptor comes from a person aged 18-60 years who received the Ad26.COV2.S COVID-19 vaccine or a placebo. This specimen consisted of peripheral blood, obtained in a trial of Ad26.COV2.S vaccine versus placebo. The CDR3 nucleotides are TGTGCCAGCAGCCTAACCCCGGGACAGGGCACCCATGAGCAGTTCTTC. Amino acid sequence: CASSLTPGQGTHEQFF.